This T cell receptor beta chain emerged from a study of OX40 agonist ivuxolimab in advanced cancers. In the study overall: Ivuxolimab, an antibody that agonizes OX40 (CD134), was administered to the patients. The study, taken as a whole, reports: Both blood CD4+ and CD8+ T cells showed clonal growth by week 6 at 0.1 to 3.0 mg/kg. Antigen specificity of clonally expanded peripheral T cells was not established. In the 0.1-3.0 mg/kg groups, partial responders showed among the lowest expansion.

CDR1 SGHAT and CDR2 FQNNGV come from the germline V gene. The length of the CDR3 is 15 residues. Trimming took off 0 bases at V and 3 bases at J, with 11 bases between the two ends. Some clones are missing from TCRdb's copy, which holds only in-frame ones; the method was immunoSEQ multiplex PCR. This sample has some 57,000 clones, with roughly 90% found just once. As concerns this clone: Its antigen is undetermined.

This clonotype originated in an adult with an advanced solid tumor such as melanoma, head and neck, liver or kidney cancer. This specimen was CD4+ or CD8+ T cells sorted from blood, taken in a trial of the OX40 agonist ivuxolimab. This rearrangement joins TRBV11-2 to TRBJ1-1, with unresolved D. CDR3 sequence (DNA): TGTGCCAGCAGCTTAGACTACATTCGGGACACTGAAGCTTTCTTT. Amino acids: CASSLDYIRDTEAFF.